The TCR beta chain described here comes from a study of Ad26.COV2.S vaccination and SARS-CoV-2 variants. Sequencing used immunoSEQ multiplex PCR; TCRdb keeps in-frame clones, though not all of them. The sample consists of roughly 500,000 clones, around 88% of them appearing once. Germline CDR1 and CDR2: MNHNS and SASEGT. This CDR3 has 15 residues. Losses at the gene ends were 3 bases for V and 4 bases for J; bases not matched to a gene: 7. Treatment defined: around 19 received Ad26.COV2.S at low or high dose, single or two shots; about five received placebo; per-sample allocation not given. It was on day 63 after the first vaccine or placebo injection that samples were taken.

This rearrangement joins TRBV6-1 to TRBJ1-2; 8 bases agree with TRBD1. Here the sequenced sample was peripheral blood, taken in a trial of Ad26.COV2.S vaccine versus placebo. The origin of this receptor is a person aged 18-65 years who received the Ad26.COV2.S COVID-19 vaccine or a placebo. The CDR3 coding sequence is TGTGCCAGCAGTGACAGGGGGCAGTCAAGCTATGGCTACACCTTC. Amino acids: CASSDRGQSSYGYTF.